The clone carrying this T cell receptor (beta chain) was counted a few times. V was clipped by 2 bases and J by 0 bases, with 5 bases between them. Germline CDR1 reads WNHNN; CDR2 reads SYGVQD (reference sequence). The CDR3 spans 14 residues. Original handling: Counts of nucleated cells, estimated from reference gene primer amplification, were obtained. Sequencing was performed with immunoSEQ multiplex PCR; in TCRdb, only in-frame clones are kept and a portion is missing. Clone size and the V and J calls come from that table; the DNA yielded D and trimming. Among a few hundred thousand clones, roughly 85% were seen once, and the ten largest hold roughly 7.8%. The sample is drawn from a study of blood T cell repertoires in COVID-19.

The sequence was obtained from a human donor in a cohort sampled during active COVID-19. Sequencing input: peripheral blood. The V call is TRBV10-1, the J call TRBJ1-5; D gene ambiguous. Here the CDR3 DNA reads TGCGCCAGCAGTGAGAGCTATAGCAATCAGCCCCAGCATTTT. Its protein product is CASSESYSNQPQHF.